The present TCR beta chain was sequenced within a study of T cells in Graves' hyperthyroidism and ophthalmopathy. What was amplified from RNA transcripts were TCR beta CDR3 regions. In the first-round RT-PCR of the TCR CDR3, the HTBI primer set was used. TCRdb passed the multiplex PCR reads through MiXCR, listing each CDR3 protein once. The profile shows about 600,000 distinct CDR3 sequences, 13% to 15% of them singletons. This clonotype occurred a few times. Germline loops: CDR1 MGHRA, CDR2 YSYEKL. V gave up 0 bases and J gave up 9 bases, with 12 bases separating them. The CDR3 runs 14 residues. Any patient presenting with uncontrolled infection, other autoimmune disease, pregnancy or lactation was left out. About 10 ml of fresh peripheral blood supplied the PBMCs.

Input material: blood. The sequence came from a woman aged 18-29 years with Graves' ophthalmopathy. The chain employs TRBV4-1 and TRBJ1-3; D unclear. CDR3 DNA sequence: TGCGCCAGCAGCCAAGAGGGCAGCGCGGGCACCATATATTTT. Translation gives CASSQEGSAGTIYF.